This entry lists 21 T cell receptor beta chains sequenced from one sample in a study of cytomegalovirus exposure and HLA in healthy donors. With 60 Vbeta and 13 Jbeta primers, the PCR was carried out. TCRdb's copy holds only in-frame clones and misses some; the assay was immunoSEQ multiplex PCR. The sample shows about 200,000 clones, roughly 86% of them seen only once. Sample: PBMCs. These receptors all come from a woman younger than 30 in good health and CMV-seronegative.

V and J are TRBV27 and TRBJ2-5; tentative D call: TRBD2 (6 bases). Deletions cut 6 bases from V and 7 bases from J, with 15 bases between. CDR3 length equals 13 residues. Germline V lookup: CDR1 MNHEY, CDR2 SMNVEV (reference sequence). The CDR3: CASSLRGIGTQYF. The CDR3, as DNA: TGTGCCAGCAGCCTACGGGGGATAGGGACCCAGTACTTC.

The chain links TRBV5-6 to TRBJ2-1; TRBD2 matches 8 bases. The CDR3 runs 15 residues. Germline trimming cut 4 bases from V and 0 bases from J; bases unmatched to any gene: 3. Germline assignment: CDR1 SGHDT and CDR2 YYEEEE. CDR3 coding DNA: TGTGCCAGCAGCCCGGGGGGGAGCTCCTACAATGAGCAGTTCTTC. It is translated as CASSPGGSSYNEQFF. Based on the CDR3 plus reference TRBV5-6 and TRBJ2-1, the full variable domain is DAGVTQSPTHLIKTRGQQVTLRCSPKSGHDTVSWYQQALGQGPQFIFQYYEEEERQRGNFPDRFSGHQFPNYSSELNVNALLLGDSALYLCASSPGGSSYNEQFFGPGTRLTVL.

V gene TRBV5-1 combines with J gene TRBJ1-1, with D perhaps matching TRBD1 (6 bases). V lost 4 bases and J lost 4, with 20 bases in between. This CDR3 spans 16 amino acids. CDR1 and CDR2 from the germline V gene are SGHRS and YFSETQ. The CDR3 DNA is TGCGCCAGCAGCCGCATGACAACAGGGATCGGCACTGAAGCTTTCTTT. This encodes CASSRMTTGIGTEAFF.

The chain carries TRBV2 and TRBJ2-3; TRBD2 agrees at 10 bases. Looked up from germline, CDR1 is SNHLY and CDR2 is FYNNEI. V trimming: 9 bases; J trimming: 2 bases; junction bases outside the gene matches: 8. CDR3 length: 15 amino acids. The CDR3 region has the DNA TGTGCCAGACAGGGGCTAGCGGGAGTCACAGATACGCAGTATTTT. It codes for CARQGLAGVTDTQYF. The whole variable domain, filled in from reference TRBV2 and TRBJ2-3, reads EPEVTQTPSHQVTQMGQEVILRCVPISNHLYFYWYRQILGQKVEFLVSFYNNEISEKSEIFDDQFSVERPDGSNFTLKIRSTKLEDSAMYFCARQGLAGVTDTQYFGPGTRLTVL.

The V call is TRBV14, the J call TRBJ2-7; TRBD2 aligns across 10 bases. Per germline, CDR1 SGHDN and CDR2 FVKESK. Unmatched junction bases numbered 2, after V lost 4 bases and J lost 2 bases. The CDR3 spans 14 residues. The CDR3 DNA is TGTGCCAGCAGCCGGACTAGCGGAGCCTACGAGCAGTACTTC. It codes for CASSRTSGAYEQYF.

The rearrangement links TRBV19 to TRBJ2-2; 7 bases agree with TRBD1. The CDR3 extends over 15 amino acids. The V segment lost 5 bases and the J segment 2 bases; nucleotides outside the gene matches: 5. Germline assignment: CDR1 LNHDA and CDR2 SQIVND (reference sequence). The CDR3 DNA reads as TGTGCCAGTAGTGCTGGGACAGCTAACACCGGGGAGCTGTTTTTT. This codes for CASSAGTANTGELFF.

This clone was seen a single time. The chain recombines TRBV7-9 with TRBJ1-2; tentatively, D is TRBD1 (5 bases). Germline V gives CDR1 SEHNR, CDR2 FQNEAQ (reference sequence). This CDR3 is 14 amino acids long. V was pared by 5 bases and J by 4 bases, with 14 bases between. CDR3 in amino acids: CASSRGRDSYGYTF. The CDR3 nucleotides read TGTGCCAGCAGCCGCGGCAGGGACTCCTATGGCTACACCTTC.

The J gene is TRBJ2-1, the V gene TRBV5-6; 8 bases align to TRBD2. The CDR3 loop spans 17 amino acids. V lost 3 bases to trimming and J lost 4 bases; unmatched junction nucleotides: 12. Germline V gives CDR1 SGHDT, CDR2 YYEEEE. Here the CDR3 DNA reads TGTGCCAGCAGCTCCCCGGGGGGGCTAGCGCGGTACAATGAGCAGTTCTTC. Encoded protein: CASSSPGGLARYNEQFF.

CDR3 in DNA: TGCGCCAGCAGCTTGCGTAGCCAGCTTGCTGGAGTCTCCTACGAGCAGTACTTC. It specifies CASSLRSQLAGVSYEQYF. The chain uses TRBV5-1 and TRBJ2-7; D remains ambiguous. CDR1 is SGHRS, CDR2 YFSETQ, per germline. Trimming stripped 1 base from V and 0 bases from J, with 20 bases between. The CDR3 spans 18 residues.

The V gene is TRBV4-2, the J gene TRBJ2-7, with TRBD1 identical over 8 bases. The CDR3 contains 13 residues. V was clipped by 0 bases and J by 6 bases; unmatched bases: 1. The germline gives CDR1 LGHNA, CDR2 YNFKEQ. The CDR3 DNA reads as TGTGCCAGCAGCCAAGAGACAGGGGCCGAGCAGTACTTC. Translated: CASSQETGAEQYF.

The chain links TRBV13 to TRBJ1-2; 7 bases fit TRBD1. Germline assignment: CDR1 PRHDT and CDR2 FYEKMQ (reference sequence). The CDR3 loop spans 17 amino acids. Trimming removed 4 bases from V and 1 base from J; junction bases left unmatched: 12. DNA for the CDR3: TGTGCCAGCAGCTGGGGCCCCGGGACAGATCTTAACTATGGCTACACCTTC. The encoded protein is CASSWGPGTDLNYGYTF.

The rearrangement links TRBV5-1 to TRBJ1-1, with D maybe TRBD1 (6 bases). V was pared by 2 bases and J by 3 bases, with 8 bases between. Germline CDR1 is SGHRS and CDR2 is YFSETQ. The CDR3 is 13 residues long. CDR3 residues: CASSFEGDTEAFF. CDR3 nucleotides: TGCGCCAGCAGCTTCGAGGGGGACACTGAAGCTTTCTTT.

This clone was seen a handful of times. This sequence joins TRBV12-5 and TRBJ1-2; 7 positions match TRBD1. V shed 6 bases and J 2 bases; nucleotides not matched to a gene: 12. This CDR3 has 16 residues. CDR1 is LGHNT, CDR2 FRNRAP, per germline. The CDR3 nucleotides read TGTGCTAGTGGGTCCATCCTACAGGGGCGAAACTATGGCTACACCTTC. It yields the protein CASGSILQGRNYGYTF.

The rearrangement joins TRBV29-1 to TRBJ2-1; 12 positions agree with TRBD2. The CDR3 contains 19 residues. Germline CDR1 and CDR2: SQVTM and ANQGSEA. V dropped 0 bases and J dropped 3; count of bases not matched to a gene: 12. The CDR3 sequence: CSVEDLSVLAGGSYNEQFF. The CDR3 DNA sequence: TGCAGCGTTGAAGATCTTAGTGTACTAGCGGGGGGTAGCTACAATGAGCAGTTCTTC.

The chain links TRBV6-1 to TRBJ1-6; TRBD1 might be the D (6 bases). Per the germline V gene, CDR1 is MNHNS and CDR2 is SASEGT. V shed 0 bases and J shed 3 bases, with 6 bases lying between them. The CDR3 runs to 15 residues. Here the CDR3 DNA reads TGTGCCAGCAGTGAAGCACAGGGCTATAATTCACCCCTCCACTTT. Protein product: CASSEAQGYNSPLHF.

The chain is built from TRBV18 and TRBJ2-6; D is perhaps TRBD1 (6 bases). Trimming stripped 1 base from V and 0 bases from J, with 7 bases between. Germline V gene data show CDR1 as KGHSH and CDR2 as LQKENI. The CDR3 runs 16 residues. The CDR3 sequence is CASSPQGHSGANVLTF. The CDR3 DNA follows: TGTGCCAGCTCACCACAGGGACACTCTGGGGCCAACGTCCTGACTTTC.

This chain joins TRBV2 and TRBJ2-7; 12 bases agree with TRBD1. V trimming: 6 bases; J trimming: 5 bases; junction bases outside the gene matches: 5. The CDR3 covers 14 residues. Germline V CDR1 and CDR2: SNHLY, FYNNEI. The CDR3 DNA is TGTGCCAGCAGGGGACAGGGGGCTTGGGACGAGCAGTACTTC. Translated, it gives CASRGQGAWDEQYF.

The chain links TRBV6-5 to TRBJ1-1; D is unresolved. From germline, CDR1 is MNHEY and CDR2 SVGAGI. V lost 7 bases, J lost 4 bases, and 19 bases lay in between. This CDR3 contains 15 residues. The CDR3 DNA reads as TGTGCCAGCACCCAAGATTCCGGGTGGATCACTGAAGCTTTCTTT. Its translation: CASTQDSGWITEAFF.

This clone was counted between two and nine times. The chain links TRBV10-1 to TRBJ2-5; TRBD2 is a possible D gene (6 bases). The CDR3 extends over 15 amino acids. Per germline, CDR1 WNHNN and CDR2 SYGVQD (reference sequence). Trimming took 4 bases from V and 5 from J, leaving 17 bases between them. The CDR3 DNA is TGCGCCAGCAGTGGGGGAGCGGGTCTAGGGGAGACCCAGTACTTC. Protein product: CASSGGAGLGETQYF.

This chain joins TRBV25-1 and TRBJ1-5; 7 bases fit TRBD1. The V gene's germline CDR1 is MGHDK and CDR2 SYGVNS. There are 17 residues in the CDR3. Trimming removed 8 bases from V and 0 bases from J; junction bases left unmatched: 13. The CDR3 DNA sequence: TGTGCCAGCGCCCACAGGGGCTCACCTAATAGCAATCAGCCCCAGCATTTT. It is translated as CASAHRGSPNSNQPQHF.

The V call is TRBV19, the J call TRBJ1-2; D possibly corresponds to TRBD1 (6 bases). This CDR3 is built from 14 residues. Trimming shortened V by 7 bases and J by 4 bases, and 16 bases separated the two germline ends. In germline, CDR1 is LNHDA, CDR2 SQIVND (reference sequence). CDR3 protein: CASTHRNRVYGYTF. CDR3 sequence (DNA): TGTGCCAGTACCCACAGGAACAGGGTCTATGGCTACACCTTC. Full variable domain (missing parts from reference TRBV19 and TRBJ1-2): DGGITQSPKYLFRKEGQNVTLSCEQNLNHDAMYWYRQDPGQGLRLIYYSQIVNDFQKGDIAEGYSVSREKKESFPLTVTSAQKNPTAFYLCASTHRNRVYGYTFGSGTRLTVV.